Below, 30 T cell receptor beta chains from the same sample are listed, as sequenced in a study of cytomegalovirus exposure and HLA in healthy donors. Repertoires were generated with immunoSEQ multiplex PCR, while TCRdb's copy carries only in-frame clones and drops some. The sample lists hundreds of thousands of clones, 75% to 90% occurring once. The source material was PBMCs. The receptors here all came from a woman aged 18-30 years in good health and CMV-seronegative.

The genes are TRBV6-1 and TRBJ2-7, with no clear D. The germline V and J ends were trimmed by 2 bases and 2 bases, with 13 bases remaining between them. Germline lookup yields CDR1 MNHNS and CDR2 SASEGT. The CDR3 spans 15 residues. As DNA, the CDR3 is TGTGCCAGCAGTGAAACTTGGTCCCTACCCTACGAGCAGTACTTC. This codes for CASSETWSLPYEQYF.

The chain recombines TRBV27 with TRBJ2-3; 13 nucleotides line up with TRBD2. CDR1 is MNHEY, CDR2 SMNVEV, per germline (reference sequence). V lost 7 bases and J lost 2; bases outside the gene matches: 6. CDR3 length equals 16 residues. This CDR3 reads CASKRTSGGFTDTQYF. The CDR3 DNA reads TGTGCCAGCAAGAGGACTAGCGGGGGATTCACAGATACGCAGTATTTT.

The chain employs TRBV30 and TRBJ2-7, with 7 bases fitting TRBD1. The CDR3 totals 13 residues. Germline loops: CDR1 GTSNPN, CDR2 SVGIG (reference sequence). V shed 2 bases, J shed 7 bases, and the junction held 8 bases outside the gene matches. The CDR3, as DNA: TGTGCCTGGAGTCCTAGGGGGCCAGGGGAGCAGTACTTC. This sequence encodes CAWSPRGPGEQYF.

The genes are TRBV10-2 and TRBJ2-7; 9 nucleotides match TRBD2. The CDR3 spans 13 residues. The germline V gene has CDR1 WSHSY and CDR2 SAAADI. The junction had 4 bases not matched to a gene; V was cut back by 6 bases and J by 4 bases. The CDR3 coding sequence is TGCGCCAGCAGGGATAGCGGGAGTTACGAGCAGTACTTC. Its translation is CASRDSGSYEQYF.

This clone was observed once. The identical CDR3 is also encoded by other nucleotide sequences in the sample. V usage is TRBV28 and J usage is TRBJ2-7; maybe TRBD2 (6 bases). The V gene lost 5 bases and the J gene lost 4 bases, with 18 bases spanning the gap. The CDR3 is 15 residues long. Germline V gene sequence: CDR1 MDHEN, CDR2 SYDVKM. Written as DNA, the CDR3 is TGTGCCAGCAGTCTACTAGCTGGAGGACCATACGAGCAGTACTTC. It codes for CASSLLAGGPYEQYF.

The chain carries TRBV19 and TRBJ1-5; no clear D gene. Germline V gives CDR1 LNHDA, CDR2 SQIVND (reference sequence). CDR3 length: 12 residues. Deletions cut 3 bases from V and 5 bases from J, with 5 bases between. The CDR3 coding sequence is TGTGCCAGTAGTATGGGCCATCAGCCCCAGCATTTT. The encoded protein is CASSMGHQPQHF. The full variable domain, its missing parts supplied by reference TRBV19 and TRBJ1-5, is DGGITQSPKYLFRKEGQNVTLSCEQNLNHDAMYWYRQDPGQGLRLIYYSQIVNDFQKGDIAEGYSVSREKKESFPLTVTSAQKNPTAFYLCASSMGHQPQHFGDGTRLSIL.

The chain uses TRBV5-1 and TRBJ1-2; 7 nucleotides align to TRBD1. Trimming took 4 bases from V and 1 from J; bases not matched to a gene: 10. The CDR3 loop spans 16 amino acids. Germline-derived CDR1 and CDR2 are SGHRS and YFSETQ. The CDR3 spells CASSRDGGTDNYGYTF. The CDR3 region has the DNA TGCGCCAGCAGCAGAGATGGAGGGACAGATAACTATGGCTACACCTTC.

This chain uses TRBV7-9 with TRBJ1-2, with 8 positions matching TRBD1. This CDR3 has 13 amino acids. Germline V gene lookup returns CDR1 SEHNR and CDR2 FQNEAQ (reference sequence). V shed 11 bases and J 7 bases; nucleotides not matched to a gene: 12. CDR3 region: CAGGIAGGSGYTF. The CDR3 coding sequence is TGTGCCGGGGGAATTGCAGGGGGCTCTGGCTACACCTTC.

The rearrangement uses TRBV5-1 and TRBJ1-2; tentatively, D is TRBD1 (5 bases). Germline assignment: CDR1 SGHRS and CDR2 YFSETQ. This CDR3 is built from 15 residues. The V and J ends lost 2 bases and 7 bases respectively, with 18 bases between them. DNA of the CDR3: TGCGCCAGCAGCTTATTGGCCATGGGGCAAAGTGGCTACACCTTC. Translation gives CASSLLAMGQSGYTF.

The rearrangement links TRBV7-2 to TRBJ2-7, with TRBD2 as a possible D gene (5 bases). The CDR3 is 15 residues long. From germline, CDR1 is SGHTA and CDR2 FQGNSA. Trimming cost V 4 bases and J 0 bases, with 13 bases left between them. Written as DNA, the CDR3 is TGTGCCAGCAGCTCCGGCGGGCCTCTCTCCTACGAGCAGTACTTC. It yields the protein CASSSGGPLSYEQYF.

Here the CDR3 reads CASSRPAGGPYNEQFF. In nucleotides, the CDR3 is TGCGCCAGCAGCCGCCCAGCGGGAGGGCCTTACAATGAGCAGTTCTTC. The chain carries TRBV4-1 and TRBJ2-1; 10 bases fit TRBD2. Germline-derived CDR1 and CDR2 are MGHRA and YSYEKL. V lost 4 bases and J lost 4; bases outside the gene matches: 7. This CDR3 has 16 amino acids.

The genes are TRBV6-1 and TRBJ1-5, with unresolved D. The CDR3 extends over 13 amino acids. Germline lookup yields CDR1 MNHNS and CDR2 SASEGT. V was shortened by 1 base and J by 9 bases, with 10 bases between the two germline ends. In DNA form, the CDR3 reads TGTGCCAGCAGTGAAGGGGAGCTAAGGCCCCAGCATTTT. It encodes CASSEGELRPQHF.

This chain joins TRBV5-6 and TRBJ2-1; 10 bases fit TRBD2. The CDR3 has 17 amino acids. Per germline, CDR1 SGHDT and CDR2 YYEEEE. With 2 bases clipped from V and 1 base from J, the junction kept 6 bases outside the gene matches. As DNA, the CDR3 is TGTGCCAGCAGCTTTGGAAAGCGGGGGGGGTCCTACAATGAGCAGTTCTTC. Protein: CASSFGKRGGSYNEQFF.

A few counts support this clone. The chain combines TRBV5-1 with TRBJ2-7; 7 bases map to TRBD2. The ends lost 10 bases at V and 2 bases at J; junction bases unmatched: 3. The CDR3 sequence is 11 residues long. CDR1 SGHRS and CDR2 YFSETQ come from the germline V gene. The CDR3 DNA sequence: TGCGCCTCCGCGGGGGCCTACGAGCAGTACTTC. Translation gives CASAGAYEQYF.

The chain joins TRBV28 to TRBJ1-2, with a possible D match to TRBD1 (5 bases). From germline, CDR1 is MDHEN and CDR2 SYDVKM. The CDR3 loop spans 16 amino acids. Trimming left V 3 bases short and J 8 bases short, with 22 bases between. The CDR3 sequence is CASSFPYQQVFGGYTF. The CDR3 bases are TGTGCCAGCAGTTTTCCTTACCAACAGGTATTCGGGGGCTACACCTTC.

The chain employs TRBV13 and TRBJ1-2; D not certain. Per the germline V gene, CDR1 is PRHDT and CDR2 is FYEKMQ (reference sequence). This CDR3 is built from 15 residues. Between the trimmed V and J ends, which lost 6 bases and 8 bases, there was a span of 22 bases. The CDR3 spells CASSEVGRAAEGYTF. DNA for the CDR3: TGTGCCAGCAGTGAAGTAGGGAGGGCTGCGGAGGGCTACACCTTC.

V usage is TRBV27 and J usage is TRBJ2-7, with D maybe TRBD1 (5 bases). Germline CDR1 MNHEY, CDR2 SMNVEV (reference sequence). The CDR3 has 15 amino acids. Trimming removed 6 bases from V and 0 bases from J, with 15 bases in between. CDR3 region: CASRRQGLSSYEQYF. The CDR3 DNA follows: TGTGCCAGCAGGCGCCAGGGATTAAGCTCCTACGAGCAGTACTTC.

This clone was detected a few times. This chain joins TRBV28 and TRBJ1-4, with no clear D. Germline values: CDR1 MDHEN, CDR2 SYDVKM. The CDR3 loop spans 12 amino acids. With 3 bases removed from V and 7 bases from J, the gap between germline ends came to 6 bases. The DNA for the CDR3 is TGTGCCAGCAGTTTTACTGGTGAAAAACTGTTTTTT. It codes for CASSFTGEKLFF.

The chain combines TRBV9 with TRBJ1-2; a possible D gene is TRBD1 (6 bases). With 4 bases removed from V and 6 bases from J, the gap between germline ends came to 16 bases. The CDR3 is 14 residues long. Germline CDR1 and CDR2: SGDLS and YYNGEE. CDR3 in amino acids: CASSPGTTSNGYTF. The CDR3 DNA sequence: TGTGCCAGCAGCCCTGGGACAACTAGTAATGGCTACACCTTC.

This clone was detected once. The chain couples TRBV18 to TRBJ2-1; a possible D gene is TRBD2 (7 bases). This CDR3 is built from 17 residues. Trimming shortened V by 1 base and J by 4 bases, and 17 bases separated the two germline ends. Germline V lookup: CDR1 KGHSH, CDR2 LQKENI. CDR3 amino acids: CASSPQVPGGGYNEQFF. In nucleotides, the CDR3 is TGTGCCAGCTCACCACAAGTCCCGGGGGGCGGTTACAATGAGCAGTTCTTC. The whole variable domain, filled in from reference TRBV18 and TRBJ2-1, reads NAGVMQNPRHLVRRRGQEARLRCSPMKGHSHVYWYRQLPEEGLKFMVYLQKENIIDESGMPKERFSAEFPKEGPSILRIQQVVRGDSAAYFCASSPQVPGGGYNEQFFGPGTRLTVL.

The J gene is TRBJ1-2, the V gene TRBV9; D unresolved. CDR1 is SGDLS and CDR2 is YYNGEE in the germline V gene. The CDR3 is made up of 17 amino acids. V was trimmed by 0 bases and J by 2 bases, leaving 17 bases between them. This CDR3 is CASSVGWVLEENYGYTF. The CDR3 DNA follows: TGTGCCAGCAGCGTAGGCTGGGTACTAGAAGAGAACTATGGCTACACCTTC.

This clone has a single count. The chain joins TRBV5-6 to TRBJ2-7; 9 nucleotides agree with TRBD1. Trimming removed 2 bases from V and 2 bases from J; junction bases left unmatched: 8. There are 16 residues in the CDR3. Germline CDR1 reads SGHDT; CDR2 reads YYEEEE. In DNA, the CDR3 is TGTGCCAGCAGCTTCTCCTGGGACAGGGAAACCTACGAGCAGTACTTC. It yields the protein CASSFSWDRETYEQYF.

In its sample, this clone was seen once. CDR3 coding DNA: TGTGCCAGAAGCTCAGCTAGAGGTGAGCAGTTCTTC. Its translation: CARSSARGEQFF. The rearrangement links TRBV5-3 to TRBJ2-1, with D unclear. TRBV5-3 is an ORF for which the function is uncertain. V shed 3 bases and J shed 9 bases, with 10 bases lying between them. The CDR3 is 12 residues long.

The chain has TRBV5-5 and TRBJ2-7; D possibly corresponds to TRBD2 (5 bases). V lost 7 bases, J lost 4 bases, and 15 bases lay in between. The CDR3 loop spans 13 amino acids. Germline lookup yields CDR1 SGHKS and CDR2 YYEKEE (reference sequence). The CDR3 loop reads CASFLGSGYEQYF. For the CDR3, the DNA is TGTGCCAGCTTCCTGGGGAGTGGGTACGAGCAGTACTTC.

This rearrangement joins TRBV7-2 to TRBJ1-1; D unresolved. CDR1 is SGHTA and CDR2 is FQGNSA in the germline V gene. The CDR3 spans 15 residues. With 4 bases removed from V and 0 bases from J, the gap between germline ends came to 12 bases. CDR3 sequence reads: CASSSGPGMNTEAFF. Here the CDR3 DNA reads TGTGCCAGCAGCTCTGGCCCGGGAATGAACACTGAAGCTTTCTTT.

The rearrangement joins TRBV5-1 to TRBJ1-6; the D is unclear. This CDR3 is 17 amino acids long. With 0 bases removed from V and 0 bases from J, the gap between germline ends came to 10 bases. The V gene's germline CDR1 is SGHRS and CDR2 YFSETQ. CDR3 bases: TGCGCCAGCAGCTTGGCAGGTCCCAGCTCCTATAATTCACCCCTCCACTTT. Translation gives CASSLAGPSSYNSPLHF.

CDR3 in DNA: TGTGCCAGCAGTTTACCACACAGGAGCAGCAATCAGCCCCAGCATTTT. Its protein product is CASSLPHRSSNQPQHF. The chain has TRBV6-9 and TRBJ1-5, with D perhaps TRBD1 (5 bases). V was clipped by 4 bases and J by 1 base, with 14 bases between them. The CDR3 is 16 amino acids. Germline V CDR1 and CDR2: MNHGY, SVAAGI.

V usage is TRBV4-1 and J usage is TRBJ1-3, with D maybe TRBD1 (5 bases). Trimming stripped 2 bases from V and 16 bases from J, with 24 bases between. Germline lookup yields CDR1 MGHRA and CDR2 YSYEKL. The CDR3 is 15 amino acids. CDR3 nucleotide sequence: TGCGCCAGCAGCCAATCAGACAGCCTCCGGGCGATGGTGTATTTT. Amino acid sequence: CASSQSDSLRAMVYF.

The chain combines TRBV6-5 with TRBJ2-1, with a tentative D call TRBD1 (5 bases). Germline V CDR1 and CDR2: MNHEY, SVGAGI. The length of the CDR3 is 14 residues. Trimming removed 5 bases from V and 7 bases from J, with 15 bases in between. The CDR3 sequence: CASSPSRARNEQFF. The CDR3 DNA is TGTGCCAGCAGTCCGAGCAGGGCTCGGAATGAGCAGTTCTTC.

This CDR3 reads CAWGAGLAGSSTDTQYF. DNA for the CDR3: TGTGCCTGGGGGGCAGGACTAGCGGGCTCTAGCACAGATACGCAGTATTTT. V and J are TRBV30 and TRBJ2-3; TRBD2 agrees at 11 bases. CDR3 size: 17 residues. Trimming cost V 5 bases and J 0 bases; bases outside gene matches: 10. Germline V gives CDR1 GTSNPN, CDR2 SVGIG (reference sequence).